The clone carrying this T cell receptor beta chain was seen ten or more times. The antigen is not known. Specified time point: newly diagnosed GD, antithyroid drugs for less than 3 months. PBMCs provided the RNA from which the TCR library was made. The record originates from a study of regulatory T cells in long-lasting Graves disease. According to the study, TCR beta libraries were built with iRepertoire HTBI primers and CDR3-region Arm-PCR. TCRdb re-derived calls from the multiplex PCR reads in MiXCR, one entry per CDR3 protein. Of around 400,000 distinct CDR3 sequences in the sample, 12% were seen once. Study-wide results and caveats: A greater number of public clonotypes (under 3,000) was shared by persistent patients than by new patients (just over 950).

These same records also appear under a second study, on T cells in Graves' hyperthyroidism and ophthalmopathy. That investigation notes: Among the patients, aged 18 to 65, hyperthyroidism was newly diagnosed and had lasted under 2 months. The HTBI primer set served for first-round RT-PCR of the TCR CDR3. Among clonotypes expanded in thyroid above 0.001, most were also found in blood.

The sequence came from a young woman with Graves disease. Specimen: peripheral blood mononuclear cells (PBMCs), collected at new diagnosis, from a patient treated with antithyroid drugs.

In nucleotides, the CDR3 is TGTGCCAGCAGTTTATCGTATGAGGCCACTGAAGCTTTCTTT. Protein: CASSLSYEATEAFF. The chain links TRBV12-3 or TRBV12-4 to TRBJ1-1; the D is unclear. This CDR3 is built from 14 residues. Deletions cut 2 bases from V and 4 bases from J, with 11 bases between.